The 2 T cell receptor beta chains below come from one sample, sequenced in a study of T-cell reconstitution after alpha-beta-depleted transplantation in children (dated by TCRdb to the mid-2010s). Library prep was done by PCR. Sequencing was carried out with an Illumina HiSeq 2500. Molecular barcoding was employed in the preparation of TCR libraries, with unique molecular identifiers being used to normalize TCRbeta repertoire quantification. The public reads were quality trimmed at Q25 with fastp and then assembled into clones with MiXCR by TCRdb, keeping productive beta chains. Identical CDR3 proteins give one entry, which carries the most common genes and DNA. Here the sample has over 120,000 distinct CDR3 sequences; 8% to 10% occur a single time. The biggest ten clones account for around 18% of the sample. The treatment or condition label for this specimen denotes: allogeneic hematopoietic cell transplantation with graft depleted of TCRalphabeta T cells and CD19 B cells.

Sequencing used PBMCs, mostly from graft donor cells, obtained 180 days after TCRalphabeta/CD19-depleted stem cell transplant. All receptors derive from a female patient between 2 and 15 years old who had a stem cell transplant for congenital amegakaryocytic thrombocytopenia, so the T cells may come from the graft donor.

The sample holds many counts of this clonotype. The J gene is TRBJ2-6, the V gene TRBV10-3; 12 bases map to TRBD1. V lost 10 bases to trimming and J lost 3 bases; unmatched junction nucleotides: 7. Germline assignment: CDR1 ENHRY and CDR2 SYGVKD. The CDR3 extends over 16 amino acids. The DNA of the CDR3 is TGTGCCACCGCCGGGACAGGGGGCTATGGGGCCAACGTCCTGACTTTC. It yields the protein CATAGTGGYGANVLTF.

Worth noting for this clonotype: One end of the junction fails to match germline, which may point to a read error. This chain joins TRBV3-1 and TRBJ2-5; the D gene could be TRBD1 or TRBD2 (5 bases each). The CDR3 length is 17 residues. The germline V gene has CDR1 LGHDT and CDR2 YNNKEL (reference sequence). The CDR3: CATSQEAYGGVLETQYF. The CDR3 coding sequence is TGTGCCACCAGCCAAGAGGCATATGGGGGAGTTCTGGAGACCCAGTACTTC.